This TCR beta chain stems from a study of T cell responses to AZD1222 COVID-19 vaccine. Profiled with immunoSEQ multiplex PCR; TCRdb holds only in-frame clones, not every one. Found here are 100,000 to 150,000 clones, approximately 91% of them singletons; the top ten hold 28%. This CDR3 spans 15 amino acids. Germline assignment: CDR1 SGHAT and CDR2 FQNNGV. The junction had 6 bases not matched to a gene; V was cut back by 4 bases and J by 1 base. The source of this sequence is an adult in good health. The sequenced sample was peripheral blood, obtained on day 0 of AZD1222 vaccination. The genes are TRBV11-2 and TRBJ1-1; 7 nucleotides match TRBD1. CDR3 nucleotide sequence: TGTGCCAGCAGCTCAAAGACAGGGTCGAACACTGAAGCTTTCTTT. Amino acid sequence: CASSSKTGSNTEAFF.